A selection of T cell receptor beta chains follows, all from one sample in a study of blood T cell repertoires in COVID-19. Here immunoSEQ multiplex PCR was the method, and the copy in TCRdb shows in-frame clones only, minus some. The data show approximately 70,000 clones, around 82% seen once. The sequencing sample was made of peripheral blood. The source of these receptors is a woman aged 55-69 years with acute or convalescent COVID-19. The CDR3 runs from the conserved cysteine through the conserved F or W. Clone sizes are given selectively: once, few, many, or a class where the clone is expanded.

V gene: TRBV7-9; J gene: TRBJ1-6; clone size: few; CDR3 protein: CASSLVALESPLHF
V gene: TRBV7-3; J gene: TRBJ2-3; clone size: -; CDR3 protein: CASSRGGLSSTDTQYF
V gene: TRBV5-1; J gene: TRBJ1-3; clone size: -; CDR3 protein: CASSLPGSSGNTIYF
V gene: TRBV12-2; J gene: TRBJ2-2; clone size: -; CDR3 protein: CASLESAGELFF
V gene: TRBV5-6; J gene: TRBJ2-2; clone size: once; CDR3 protein: CASSFRRVEDTGELFF
V gene: TRBV9; J gene: TRBJ1-2; clone size: -; CDR3 protein: CASSVAGQAYGYTF
V gene: TRBV19; J gene: TRBJ2-3; clone size: once; CDR3 protein: CASSRQGFRYF
V gene: TRBV5-8; J gene: TRBJ1-2; clone size: -; CDR3 protein: CASSLGQHTYGYTF
V gene: TRBV5-1; J gene: TRBJ1-1; clone size: -; CDR3 protein: CASSWQGQGTNTEAFF
V gene: TRBV21-1; J gene: TRBJ1-1; clone size: -; CDR3 protein: CASSKGKVGELNTEAFF
V gene: TRBV7-7; J gene: TRBJ1-6; clone size: -; CDR3 protein: CASSLPRTVGGEESPLHF
V gene: TRBV9; J gene: TRBJ2-5; clone size: few; CDR3 protein: CASSISSGGAGETQYF
V gene: TRBV29-1; J gene: TRBJ2-7; clone size: -; CDR3 protein: CSVDPGQGYEQYF
V gene: TRBV6-5; J gene: TRBJ1-1; clone size: -; CDR3 protein: CASRRGNTEAFF
V gene: TRBV7-2; J gene: TRBJ1-3; clone size: -; CDR3 protein: CASSLGFGGATIYF
V gene: TRBV2; J gene: TRBJ1-4; clone size: -; CDR3 protein: CASSENRGGHNEKLFF
V gene: TRBV10-3; J gene: TRBJ1-1; clone size: -; CDR3 protein: CAISRDPGVGTEAFF
V gene: TRBV5-1; J gene: TRBJ1-1; clone size: -; CDR3 protein: CASSSRGRGNTEAFF
V gene: TRBV6-5; J gene: TRBJ2-3; clone size: -; CDR3 protein: CASRISTSTDTQYF
V gene: TRBV21-1; J gene: TRBJ1-6; clone size: once; CDR3 protein: CARSPRGTNSPLHF
V gene: TRBV7-9; J gene: TRBJ1-1; clone size: once; CDR3 protein: CASSKDSSAFF
V gene: TRBV5-1; J gene: TRBJ2-5; clone size: once; CDR3 protein: CASTGTGAGETQYF
V gene: TRBV27; J gene: TRBJ2-1; clone size: -; CDR3 protein: CASSRMVGSSYNEQFF
V gene: TRBV29-1; J gene: TRBJ1-2; clone size: -; CDR3 protein: CSVERTGPYGYTF
V gene: TRBV6-1; J gene: TRBJ1-1; clone size: -; CDR3 protein: CASSENYQKQAFF
V gene: TRBV19; J gene: TRBJ1-6; clone size: -; CDR3 protein: CASSDRPSYNSPLHF
V gene: TRBV4-1; J gene: TRBJ2-3; clone size: -; CDR3 protein: CASSPSGDAGTDTQYF
V gene: TRBV14; J gene: TRBJ2-5; clone size: few; CDR3 protein: CASRGVGGQETQYF
V gene: TRBV5-4; J gene: TRBJ1-2; clone size: once; CDR3 protein: CASSLGRGDYGYTF
V gene: TRBV7-9; J gene: TRBJ2-6; clone size: -; CDR3 protein: CASSPAGLSRGSGANVLTF
V gene: TRBV29-1; J gene: TRBJ2-1; clone size: -; CDR3 protein: CSADRAGNEQFF
V gene: TRBV5-1; J gene: TRBJ1-1; clone size: -; CDR3 protein: CASSLNGQGFTEAFF
V gene: TRBV5-1; J gene: TRBJ1-1; clone size: medium-sized; CDR3 protein: CASSSWGSNTEAFF
V gene: TRBV5-4; J gene: TRBJ2-4; clone size: once; CDR3 protein: CASSFWGQGGGNIQYF
V gene: TRBV19; J gene: TRBJ1-6; clone size: few; CDR3 protein: CASREGGNSPLHF
V gene: TRBV19; J gene: TRBJ1-4; clone size: once; CDR3 protein: CASSPGQGGSTNEKLFF
V gene: TRBV6-2/TRBV6-3; J gene: TRBJ2-5; clone size: few; CDR3 protein: CASSYGQGAWETQYF
V gene: TRBV6-5; J gene: TRBJ1-2; clone size: -; CDR3 protein: CASSHRENNYGYTF
V gene: TRBV4-1; J gene: TRBJ2-7; clone size: -; CDR3 protein: CASSWDTTYEQYF
V gene: TRBV5-1; J gene: TRBJ1-1; clone size: -; CDR3 protein: CASSLGGQPLLVTEAFF
V gene: TRBV18; J gene: TRBJ1-1; clone size: -; CDR3 protein: CASSSGTGGGTEAFF
V gene: TRBV18; J gene: TRBJ1-5; clone size: -; CDR3 protein: CASSPPGRRGGNQPQHF
V gene: TRBV24-1; J gene: TRBJ2-1; clone size: once; CDR3 protein: CATSDPRSAEQFF
V gene: TRBV9; J gene: TRBJ1-3; clone size: -; CDR3 protein: CASSGSGTGGDTIYF
V gene: TRBV18; J gene: TRBJ1-3; clone size: medium-sized; CDR3 protein: CASSTGSGNTIYF
V gene: TRBV10-2; J gene: TRBJ1-1; clone size: medium-sized; CDR3 protein: CASRSQANTEAFF
V gene: TRBV2; J gene: TRBJ1-1; clone size: -; CDR3 protein: CASSDGRYTEAFF
V gene: TRBV5-6; J gene: TRBJ2-7; clone size: -; CDR3 protein: CASSHFRDSPLYEQYF
V gene: TRBV3-1/TRBV3-2; J gene: TRBJ2-3; clone size: -; CDR3 protein: CASSQMRQNTDTQYF
V gene: TRBV18; J gene: TRBJ1-4; clone size: -; CDR3 protein: CASSPPGQPEKLFF
V gene: TRBV19; J gene: TRBJ2-1; clone size: -; CDR3 protein: CASSTPLVEQFF
V gene: TRBV11-1; J gene: TRBJ1-4; clone size: once; CDR3 protein: CASSLRGGEEKLFF
V gene: TRBV10-2; J gene: TRBJ2-7; clone size: -; CDR3 protein: CASSLQISYEQYF
V gene: TRBV11-2; J gene: TRBJ1-5; clone size: -; CDR3 protein: CASSFKSGGNQPQHF
V gene: TRBV11-2; J gene: TRBJ1-1; clone size: -; CDR3 protein: CASSSRRTEAFF